This is a list of T cell receptor beta chains from one sample in a study of CD8 T cell repertoires and HIV-1 epitope variants. The antigens of these receptors remain unknown. Method: immunoSEQ multiplex PCR; TCRdb's copy keeps in-frame clones and lacks some. This sample carries fewer than 6,000 clones, around 66% of them seen once, and the ten largest clones take over 40%. Sequenced input: cultured CD8+ T cells derived from PBMCs. The receptors originated from a male donor with HIV. The CDR3 runs from the conserved cysteine through the conserved F or W. A D gene is named only where the DNA matches it firmly. Not all rows give a size; the values are once, few, many and, for expanded clones, a class.

>TRBJ2-1|.|.|TRBV5-1
CASSLGETYNEQFF
TGCGCCAGCAGCTTGGGAGAAACCTACAATGAGCAGTTCTTC
>TRBJ1-4|.|.|TRBV9
CASSPDPGRINEKLFF
TGTGCCAGCAGCCCGGATCCGGGACGGATTAATGAAAAACTGTTTTTT
>TRBJ1-2|.|.|TRBV6-5
CASSYSWADNYGYTF
TGTGCCAGCAGTTACTCCTGGGCAGATAACTATGGCTACACCTTC
>TRBJ2-7|.|.|TRBV5-8
CASSLSTYEQYF
TGTGCCAGCAGCTTATCTACATACGAGCAGTACTTC
>TRBJ2-3|.|TRBD1|TRBV11-2
CASSDRGPTDTQYF
TGTGCCAGCAGCGACAGGGGGCCGACAGATACGCAGTATTTT
>TRBJ2-7|.|TRBD1|TRBV5-1
CASSLETGRNYEQYF
TGCGCCAGCAGCTTGGAGACAGGGCGGAACTACGAGCAGTACTTC
>TRBJ2-5|.|TRBD1|TRBV27
CASRGTGQETQYF
TGTGCCAGCCGGGGGACAGGTCAAGAGACCCAGTACTTC
>TRBJ1-1|.|.|TRBV6-6
CASSYSSGGDLAEAFF
TGTGCCAGCAGTTACTCCTCGGGGGGGGATTTGGCTGAAGCTTTCTTT
>TRBJ1-5|few|.|TRBV9
CASSDDDSNQPQHF
TGTGCCAGCAGTGATGACGATAGCAATCAGCCCCAGCATTTT
>TRBJ2-3|medium-sized|TRBD2|TRBV27
CASSSTSTSGDTDTQYF
TGTGCCAGCAGTTCTACATCGACTAGCGGAGACACAGATACGCAGTATTTT
>TRBJ2-7|.|TRBD2|TRBV14
CASSQDSGRAYEQYF
TGTGCCAGCAGCCAAGATTCCGGGAGGGCCTACGAGCAGTACTTC
>TRBJ1-1|.|.|TRBV7-6
CASSSMDKNTEAFF
TGTGCCAGCAGCTCCATGGACAAGAACACTGAAGCTTTCTTT
>TRBJ2-3|.|TRBD2|TRBV19
CASSMSRMGGSADTQYF
TGTGCCAGTAGTATGAGTAGGATGGGGGGGAGTGCAGATACGCAGTATTTT
>TRBJ2-2|medium-sized|.|TRBV6-1
CASSEAGENTGELFF
TGTGCCAGCAGTGAAGCAGGGGAGAACACCGGGGAGCTGTTTTTT
>TRBJ2-3|.|.|TRBV29-1
CSVDGTEGVTDTQYF
TGCAGCGTTGACGGGACCGAAGGGGTTACAGATACGCAGTATTTT
>TRBJ2-5|.|.|TRBV10-2
CASSEGKIVSRETQYF
TGCGCCAGCAGTGAGGGAAAAATCGTGTCTAGAGAGACCCAGTACTTC
>TRBJ2-7|.|.|TRBV5-1
CASSLGYEQYF
TGCGCCAGCAGCTTGGGGTACGAGCAGTACTTC
>TRBJ1-2|.|TRBD1|TRBV5-6
CASSQGGIYGYTF
TGTGCCAGCAGTCAGGGGGGGATTTATGGCTACACCTTC
>TRBJ2-7|.|.|TRBV4-3
CASSHFPGPYEQYF
TGCGCCAGCAGCCACTTCCCGGGCCCCTACGAGCAGTACTTC
>TRBJ2-7|few|.|TRBV28
CASRPEGGRHEQYF
TGTGCCAGCAGACCCGAGGGGGGTCGGCACGAGCAGTACTTC
>TRBJ2-7|few|TRBD2|TRBV10-3
CATSAGGEQYF
TGTGCCACCTCCGCGGGGGGCGAGCAGTACTTC
>TRBJ2-3|.|.|TRBV11-2
CASSLAGRGGDTQYF
TGTGCCAGCAGTTTAGCTGGTAGGGGGGGAGATACGCAGTATTTT
>TRBJ2-1|.|.|TRBV2
CASSEGGASYNEQFF
TGTGCCAGCAGTGAAGGGGGGGCCTCCTACAATGAGCAGTTCTTC
>TRBJ1-2|once|.|TRBV10-3
CAISEGGFSNYGYTF
TGTGCCATCAGTGAGGGGGGCTTCTCTAACTATGGCTACACCTTC
>TRBJ2-5|.|.|TRBV5-1
CASSPESPYQETQYF
TGCGCCAGCAGCCCCGAGAGCCCGTACCAAGAGACCCAGTACTTC
>TRBJ2-1|.|TRBD2|TRBV7-3
CATSPGGGANEQFF
TGTGCCACCAGCCCGGGCGGGGGTGCCAATGAGCAGTTCTTC
>TRBJ2-1|once|TRBD2|TRBV7-9
CASSLVPVPSGRHNEQFF
TGTGCCAGCAGCTTAGTACCGGTCCCTAGCGGGAGACACAATGAGCAGTTCTTC
>TRBJ2-5|once|.|TRBV28
CASSLPEGGAGETQYF
TGTGCCAGCTCCCTTCCGGAGGGGGGGGCTGGAGAGACCCAGTACTTC
>TRBJ1-1|.|.|TRBV2
CASSGLHPEAFF
TGTGCCAGCAGTGGGCTACACCCCGAAGCTTTCTTT
>TRBJ2-7|.|.|TRBV28
CASSTNPTEPYEQYF
TGTGCCAGCAGTACGAACCCCACCGAACCCTACGAGCAGTACTTC
>TRBJ1-2|few|TRBD1|TRBV5-1
CASSLATGDGYTF
TGCGCCAGCAGCTTGGCGACAGGGGATGGCTACACCTTC
>TRBJ2-3|.|TRBD2|TRBV11-1
CASSLGGTSGVPDTQYF
TGTGCCAGCAGCTTAGGTGGCACTAGCGGGGTCCCAGATACGCAGTATTTT
>TRBJ1-6|.|TRBD1|TRBV28
CASSSGQGDNSPLHF
TGTGCCAGCAGTTCGGGACAGGGGGATAATTCACCCCTCCACTTT
>TRBJ2-1|.|TRBD2|TRBV7-8
CASSSGLADEQFF
TGTGCCAGCAGCTCGGGACTAGCCGATGAGCAGTTCTTC
>TRBJ2-5|.|TRBD2|TRBV11-2
CASSESGGLYQETQYF
TGTGCCAGCAGCGAAAGCGGGGGGCTGTACCAAGAGACCCAGTACTTC
>TRBJ2-3|once|.|TRBV27
CASSLSIGPTDTQYF
TGTGCCAGCAGTTTGAGTATCGGTCCCACAGATACGCAGTATTTT
>TRBJ2-1|.|.|TRBV7-9
CASSPQSGRSYNEQFF
TGTGCCAGCAGCCCCCAAAGCGGTCGATCCTACAATGAGCAGTTCTTC
>TRBJ2-7|once|TRBD1|TRBV13
CASSQGQGDYEQYF
TGTGCCAGCAGCCAGGGACAGGGCGACTACGAGCAGTACTTC
>TRBJ2-3|.|.|TRBV7-6
CASSFGATDTQYF
TGTGCCAGCAGCTTTGGGGCTACAGATACGCAGTATTTT
>TRBJ2-2|.|.|TRBV10-3
CAIRGGLNTGELFF
TGTGCCATCAGGGGGGGCCTGAACACCGGGGAGCTGTTTTTT
>TRBJ1-2|hyperexpanded|.|TRBV15
CATSRDRGTQVYGYTF
TGTGCCACCAGCAGAGATCGGGGGACCCAGGTCTATGGCTACACCTTC
>TRBJ2-2|.|.|TRBV11-3
CASSLDGRGTGELFF
TGTGCCAGCAGCTTAGATGGTAGAGGGACCGGGGAGCTGTTTTTT
>TRBJ2-7|.|TRBD2|TRBV19
CASNERGAYEQYF
TGTGCCAGTAACGAGCGGGGAGCCTACGAGCAGTACTTC
>TRBJ2-7|.|TRBD2|TRBV27
CASSFQTSGGSEQYF
TGTGCCAGCAGTTTCCAGACTAGCGGGGGGTCCGAGCAGTACTTC
>TRBJ2-7|.|TRBD2|TRBV4-2
CASSPYLAGGADYEQYF
TGTGCCAGCAGCCCGTATTTAGCGGGAGGGGCGGACTACGAGCAGTACTTC